This is a list of T cell receptor beta chains from one sample in a study of blood T cell repertoires in COVID-19. Libraries were prepared by immunoSEQ multiplex PCR; TCRdb keeps only in-frame clonotypes and omits some of them. Of about 250,000 clones in the sample, roughly 83% were seen once. The specimen was peripheral blood. Receptors were obtained from a woman aged 80 or older with COVID-19, enrolled during active disease. CDR3s include the opening cysteine and the closing phenylalanine or tryptophan. A D gene is named only where the DNA matches it firmly. Not all rows give a size; the values are once, few, many and, for expanded clones, a class.

D gene,clone size,J gene,V gene,CDR3 protein
-,-,TRBJ1-2,TRBV9,CASSTTWGGGYGYTF
TRBD1,-,TRBJ1-6,TRBV5-1,CASSSDTTGGSPLHF
TRBD1,once,TRBJ1-4,TRBV7-9,CASSRDREDEKLFF
TRBD1,-,TRBJ1-5,TRBV6-6,CASSPGTGIPRKMNSNQPQHF
TRBD1,-,TRBJ2-1,TRBV27,CASSLDRGGGNEQFF
TRBD2,-,TRBJ2-1,TRBV5-5,CASSLSVAGGNNEQFF
-,once,TRBJ2-2,TRBV18,CASSPQGDTGELFF
-,-,TRBJ2-3,TRBV10-1,CASSESGRETDTQYF
-,-,TRBJ2-3,TRBV10-1,CASSHSERTQYF
TRBD1,-,TRBJ1-5,TRBV5-5,CASSWSGGDQPQHF
-,-,TRBJ1-6,TRBV15,CATSREVGQANSPLHF